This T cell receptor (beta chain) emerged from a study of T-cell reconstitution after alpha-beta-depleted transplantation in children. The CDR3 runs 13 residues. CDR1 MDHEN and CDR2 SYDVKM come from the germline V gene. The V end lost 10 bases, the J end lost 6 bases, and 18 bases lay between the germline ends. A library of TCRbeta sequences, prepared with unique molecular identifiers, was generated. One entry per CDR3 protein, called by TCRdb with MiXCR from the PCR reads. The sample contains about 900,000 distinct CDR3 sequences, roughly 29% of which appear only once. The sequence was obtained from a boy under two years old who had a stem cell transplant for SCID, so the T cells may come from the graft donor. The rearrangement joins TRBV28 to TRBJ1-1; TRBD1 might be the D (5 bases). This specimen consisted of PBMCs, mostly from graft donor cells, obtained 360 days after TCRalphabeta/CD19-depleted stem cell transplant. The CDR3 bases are TGTGCCACCAAACCGGGGGGAGCGGCTGAAGCTTTCTTT. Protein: CATKPGGAAEAFF.